This TCR beta chain is from a study of OX40 agonist ivuxolimab in advanced cancers. As for the study in general: While on treatment, patients had intravenous ivuxolimab at 0.01 to 10 mg/kg every 2 weeks. Hepatocellular carcinoma, melanoma, renal cell or head and neck cancer was diagnosed in the dose-escalation patients. Allowance was made for prior anti-PD-1, anti-PD-L1 or anti-CTLA-4 therapy, and roughly 40% had some. Study outcomes and limitations: At doses 0.1 to 3.0 mg/kg, CD4+ and CD8+ clones expanded.

Only in-frame clones appear in the TCRdb table, and some are missing; sequencing was by immunoSEQ multiplex PCR. The sample comprises some 74,000 clones, almost 85% of which are singletons, and approximately 5.1% rests with the top ten. As for this clone: Its specificity is unknown.

Trimming took 6 bases from V and 8 from J; bases not matched to a gene: 8. CDR3 length: 14 residues. CDR1 and CDR2 (germline): SGHAT, FQNNGV. The sample was CD4+ or CD8+ T cells sorted from blood, taken in a trial of the OX40 agonist ivuxolimab. The sequence derives from an adult with an advanced solid tumor such as melanoma, head and neck, liver or kidney cancer. This rearrangement joins TRBV11-2 to TRBJ2-2; 8 bases fit TRBD1. CDR3 sequence: CASRQTGEGGELFF. CDR3 DNA sequence: TGTGCCAGCAGGCAGACAGGGGAAGGAGGGGAGCTGTTTTTT.